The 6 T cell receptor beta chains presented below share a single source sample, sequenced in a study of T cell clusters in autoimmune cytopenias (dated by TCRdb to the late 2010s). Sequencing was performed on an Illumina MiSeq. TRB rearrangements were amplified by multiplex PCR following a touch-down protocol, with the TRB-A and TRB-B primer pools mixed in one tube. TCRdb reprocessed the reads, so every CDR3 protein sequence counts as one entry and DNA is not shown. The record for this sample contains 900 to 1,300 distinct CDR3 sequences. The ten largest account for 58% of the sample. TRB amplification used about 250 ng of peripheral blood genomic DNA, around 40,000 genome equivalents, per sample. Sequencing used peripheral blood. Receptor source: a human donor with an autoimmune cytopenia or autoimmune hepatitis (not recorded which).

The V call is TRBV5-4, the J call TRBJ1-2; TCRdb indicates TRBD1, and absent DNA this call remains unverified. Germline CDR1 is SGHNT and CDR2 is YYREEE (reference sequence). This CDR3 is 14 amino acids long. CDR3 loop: CASSLSTGEYGYTF.

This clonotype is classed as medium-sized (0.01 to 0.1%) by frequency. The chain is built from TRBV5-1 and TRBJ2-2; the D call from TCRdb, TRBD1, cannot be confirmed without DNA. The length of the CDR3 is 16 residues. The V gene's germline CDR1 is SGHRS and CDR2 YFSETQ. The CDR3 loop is CASSPTGGYLPGELFF.

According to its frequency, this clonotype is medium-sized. CDR3 loop: CASSLGLNNERQFF. This chain connects TRBV5-5 to TRBJ2-1. The germline V gene encodes CDR1 SGHKS and CDR2 YYEKEE (reference sequence). This CDR3 contains 14 residues.

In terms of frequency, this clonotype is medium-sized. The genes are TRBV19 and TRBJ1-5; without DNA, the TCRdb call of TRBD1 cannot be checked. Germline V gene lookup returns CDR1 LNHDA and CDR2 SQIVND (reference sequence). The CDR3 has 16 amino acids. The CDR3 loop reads CASSVQGSYSNQPQHF.

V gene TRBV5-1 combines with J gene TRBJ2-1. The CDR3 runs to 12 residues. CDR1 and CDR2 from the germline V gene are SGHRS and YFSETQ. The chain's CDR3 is CASSLGSNEQFF.

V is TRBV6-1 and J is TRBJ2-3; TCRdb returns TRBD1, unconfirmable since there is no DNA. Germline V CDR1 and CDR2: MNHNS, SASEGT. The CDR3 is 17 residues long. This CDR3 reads CASSFDSGQGWPDTQYF.